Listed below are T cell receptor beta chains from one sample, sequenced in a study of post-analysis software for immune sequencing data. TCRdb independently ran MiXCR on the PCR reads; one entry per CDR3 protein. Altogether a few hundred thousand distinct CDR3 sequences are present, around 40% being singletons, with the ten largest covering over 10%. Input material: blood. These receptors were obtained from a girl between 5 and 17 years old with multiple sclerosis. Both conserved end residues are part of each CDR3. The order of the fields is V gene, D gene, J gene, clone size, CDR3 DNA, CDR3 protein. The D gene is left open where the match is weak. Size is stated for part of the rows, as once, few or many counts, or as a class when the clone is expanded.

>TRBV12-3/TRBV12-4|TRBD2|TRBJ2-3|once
TGTGCCAGCAGTCCTAGCGGGAGTATAGATACGCAGTATTTT
CASSPSGSIDTQYF
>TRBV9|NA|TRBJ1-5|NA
TGTGCCAGCAGCGTAGTCCCCAATCAGCCCCAGCATTTT
CASSVVPNQPQHF
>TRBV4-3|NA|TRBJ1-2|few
TGCGCCAGCAGCCAAGATAGAGCTAATAACTATGGCTACACCTTC
CASSQDRANNYGYTF
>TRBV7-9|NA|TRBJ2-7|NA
TGTGCCAGCAGCCCATGGGCGGAAGGCATCTACGAGCAGTACTTC
CASSPWAEGIYEQYF
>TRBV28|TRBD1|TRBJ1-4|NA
TGTGCCAGCACCACCGGGACAGCTGAAAAACTGTTTTTT
CASTTGTAEKLFF
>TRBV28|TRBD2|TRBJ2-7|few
TGTGCCAGCAGTTTCTTAGCGGGAGGGCCCCTAGGGCAGTACTTC
CASSFLAGGPLGQYF
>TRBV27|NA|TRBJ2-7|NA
TGTGCCAGCGGCCAGGGACGGATTTACGAGCAGTACTTC
CASGQGRIYEQYF
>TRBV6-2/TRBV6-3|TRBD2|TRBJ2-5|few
TGTGCCAGCATCCACGACGTCCCTAGCGGGAGAGGTAGAGAGGCCCAGTACTTC
CASIHDVPSGRGREAQYF
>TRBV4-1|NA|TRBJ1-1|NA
TGCGCCAGCAGCCAAGGGCAGGGTACGACTGAAGCTTTCTTT
CASSQGQGTTEAFF
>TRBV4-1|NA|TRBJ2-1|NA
TGCGCCAGCAGCCAAGCTGCCAGAAATATGGGGGATGAGCAGTTCTTC
CASSQAARNMGDEQFF
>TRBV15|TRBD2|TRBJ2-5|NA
TGTGCCACCAGCAGAGGACTAGCGGGATTCCAAGAGACCCAGTACTTC
CATSRGLAGFQETQYF
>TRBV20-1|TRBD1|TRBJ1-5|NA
TGCAGTGCCACAGGGGCAAATCAGCCCCAGCATTTT
CSATGANQPQHF
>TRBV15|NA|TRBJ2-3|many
TGTGCCACCAGCAGAGCCAACACAGATACGCAGTATTTT
CATSRANTDTQYF
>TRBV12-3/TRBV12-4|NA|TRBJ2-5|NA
TGTGCCAGCAGTTGGACGGGGCCACGTCAAGAGACCCAGTACTTC
CASSWTGPRQETQYF
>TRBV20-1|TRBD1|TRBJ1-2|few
TGCAGTGCAGGGGACAGGGGCGGCTATGGCTACACCTTC
CSAGDRGGYGYTF
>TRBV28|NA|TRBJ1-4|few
TGTGCCAGCAGCCAACCTACCGGGACGCGGGAAAAACTGTTTTTT
CASSQPTGTREKLFF
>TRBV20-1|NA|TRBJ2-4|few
TGCAGTGCGAAGAACATTCAGTACTTC
CSAKNIQYF
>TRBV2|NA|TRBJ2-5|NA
TGTGCCAGCAACAGGGAGTTTGAGACCCAGTACTTC
CASNREFETQYF
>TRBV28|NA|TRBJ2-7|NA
TGTGCCAGCAGCCAGCCCGGGACTGACTACAATGAGCAGTACTTC
CASSQPGTDYNEQYF
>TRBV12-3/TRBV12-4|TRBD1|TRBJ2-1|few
TGTGCCAGCACCAAACAGGGGCCGAGCTACAATGAGCAGTTCTTC
CASTKQGPSYNEQFF
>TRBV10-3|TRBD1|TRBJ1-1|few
TGTGCCACCATACCGGGACAGGGTAGTGAAGCTTTCTTT
CATIPGQGSEAFF
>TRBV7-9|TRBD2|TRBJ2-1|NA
TGTGCCAGCAGCTTGGGGACTAGCGGCCTCGATGAGCAGTTCTTC
CASSLGTSGLDEQFF
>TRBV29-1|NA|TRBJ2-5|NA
TGCAGCGTTGCAGCGCCCCCCCAAGAGACCCAGTACTTC
CSVAAPPQETQYF
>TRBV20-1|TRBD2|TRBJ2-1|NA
TGCAGTGCTAGATGGACTAGCGCCTACAATGAGCAGTTCTTC
CSARWTSAYNEQFF
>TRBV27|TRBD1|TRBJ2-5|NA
TGTGCCAGCAGCCAACTCAGGGGGCGCGAGACCCAGTACTTC
CASSQLRGRETQYF
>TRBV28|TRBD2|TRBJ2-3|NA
TGTGCCAGCAGACTACTAGCGGGGGCCACAGATACGCAGTATTTT
CASRLLAGATDTQYF
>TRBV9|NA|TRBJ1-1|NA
TGTGCCAGCAGCTCGACGACAGGACCAACTGAAGCTTTCTTT
CASSSTTGPTEAFF
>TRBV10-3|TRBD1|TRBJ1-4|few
TGTGCCGTCTTCGGGACAGGGAGTGAAAAACTGTTTTTT
CAVFGTGSEKLFF
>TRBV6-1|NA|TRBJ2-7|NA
TGTGCCAGCAGTGAAGCAGGGGCAGGTAGGCACGAGCAGTACTTC
CASSEAGAGRHEQYF
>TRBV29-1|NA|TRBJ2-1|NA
TGCAGCGTAGTAGGAGGGACAGTCTCCTACAATGAGCAGTTCTTC
CSVVGGTVSYNEQFF
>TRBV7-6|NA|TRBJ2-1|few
TGTGCCAGCAGCTCGCTTGGGGGCACCTACAATGAGCAGTTCTTC
CASSSLGGTYNEQFF
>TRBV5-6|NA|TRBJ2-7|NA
TGTGCCAGCAGCATTGTCCCCGGGGAGCAGTACTTC
CASSIVPGEQYF
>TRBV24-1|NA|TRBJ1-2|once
TGTGCCACCGGTGGGGGTTTGAACTATGGCTACACCTTC
CATGGGLNYGYTF
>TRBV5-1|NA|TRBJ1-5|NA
TGCGCCAGCAGCTGGGAGACCGAAAATAGCAATCAGCCCCAGCATTTT
CASSWETENSNQPQHF
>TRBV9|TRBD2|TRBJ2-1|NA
TGTGCCAGCAGCCCCAGGGGGACTAGCGGAGAGAGCTCCTACAATGAGCAGTTCTTC
CASSPRGTSGESSYNEQFF
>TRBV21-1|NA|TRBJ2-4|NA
TGTGCCAGCAGCGGACCAAGTCTAGCCAAAAACATTCAGTATTTC
CASSGPSLAKNIQYF
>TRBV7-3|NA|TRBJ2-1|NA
TGTGCCAGCAGCATATGGGAGAGGATTTTGTTCTTC
CASSIWERILFF
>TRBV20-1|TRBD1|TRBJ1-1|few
TGCAGTGCAGCCGGGACAGTGAACACTGAAGCTTTCTTT
CSAAGTVNTEAFF
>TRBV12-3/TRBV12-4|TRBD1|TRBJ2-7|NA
TGTGCCAGCAGCCGTAAAACAGCCGAGGACAGGGACGAGCAGTACTTC
CASSRKTAEDRDEQYF
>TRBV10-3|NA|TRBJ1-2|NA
TGTGCCATCAGTGACCTAGGGGGACAATATGGCTACACCTTC
CAISDLGGQYGYTF
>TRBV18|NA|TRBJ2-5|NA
TGTGCCAGCTCACCACCGGCAGTCCAAGAGACCCAGTACTTC
CASSPPAVQETQYF
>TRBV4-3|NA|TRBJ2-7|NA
TGCGCCAGCAGCCAAGTGCTTGGACAACACTACGAGCAGTACTTC
CASSQVLGQHYEQYF
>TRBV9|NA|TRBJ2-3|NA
TGTGCCAGCAGCTTCGAAACAGGGACAGATACGCAGTATTTT
CASSFETGTDTQYF
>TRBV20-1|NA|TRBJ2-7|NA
TGCAGTGCTGCCGGGATGGTAGCGCGGGCCTACGAGCAGTACTTC
CSAAGMVARAYEQYF